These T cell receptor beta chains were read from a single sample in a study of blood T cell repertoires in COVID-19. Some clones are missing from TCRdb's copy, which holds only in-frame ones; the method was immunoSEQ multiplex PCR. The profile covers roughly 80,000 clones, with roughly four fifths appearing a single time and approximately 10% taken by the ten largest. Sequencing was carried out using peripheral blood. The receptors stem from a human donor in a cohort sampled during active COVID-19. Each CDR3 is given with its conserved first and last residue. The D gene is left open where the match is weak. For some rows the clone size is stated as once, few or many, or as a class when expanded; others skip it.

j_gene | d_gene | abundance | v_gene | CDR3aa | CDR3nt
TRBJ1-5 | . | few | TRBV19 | CASRPETYSNQPQHF | TGTGCCAGTAGACCCGAGACTTATAGCAATCAGCCCCAGCATTTT
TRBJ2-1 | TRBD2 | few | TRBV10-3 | CAISGVEAGVEGRHYNEQFF | TGTGCCATCAGTGGGGTAGAAGCGGGAGTCGAGGGGAGACACTACAATGAGCAGTTCTTC
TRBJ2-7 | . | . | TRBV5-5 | CASSTYGTPSYEQYF | TGTGCCAGCAGCACTTACGGGACACCCTCCTACGAGCAGTACTTC
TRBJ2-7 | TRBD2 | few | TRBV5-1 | CASSLSSGGSNEQYF | TGCGCCAGCAGCTTGTCTAGCGGGGGATCCAACGAGCAGTACTTC
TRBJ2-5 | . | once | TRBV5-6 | CASSLIVGSGETQYF | TGTGCCAGCAGCTTGATAGTAGGGTCAGGGGAGACCCAGTACTTC
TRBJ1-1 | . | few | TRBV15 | CATSGRSGGYTEAFF | TGTGCCACCAGCGGAAGATCAGGTGGCTACACTGAAGCTTTCTTT
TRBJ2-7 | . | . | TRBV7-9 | CASSWTDYEQYF | TGTGCCAGCAGCTGGACAGACTACGAGCAGTACTTC
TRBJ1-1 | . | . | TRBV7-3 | CASSRTGNTEAFF | TGTGCCAGCAGTCGTACCGGGAACACTGAAGCTTTCTTT
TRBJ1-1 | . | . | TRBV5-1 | CASSLYGERTEAFF | TGCGCCAGCAGCTTGTATGGAGAAAGGACTGAAGCTTTCTTT
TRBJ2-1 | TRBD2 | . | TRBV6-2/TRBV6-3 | CASSLSGPSYNEQFF | TGTGCCAGCAGCCTTAGCGGGCCCTCCTACAATGAGCAGTTCTTC
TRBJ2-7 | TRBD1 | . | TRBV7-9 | CASSLGGQSYEQYF | TGTGCCAGCAGCTTAGGGGGACAGAGTTACGAGCAGTACTTC
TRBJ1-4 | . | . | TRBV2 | CASSEGNGQLFF | TGTGCCAGCAGTGAAGGGAATGGGCAACTGTTTTTT
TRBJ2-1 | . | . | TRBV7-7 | CASSLRLGEWNEQFF | TGTGCCAGCAGCTTAAGACTAGGGGAATGGAATGAGCAGTTCTTC
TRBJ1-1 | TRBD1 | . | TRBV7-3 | CASSSSGQGNTEAFF | TGTGCCAGCAGCTCCTCGGGACAGGGGAACACTGAAGCTTTCTTT
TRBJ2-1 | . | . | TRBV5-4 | CAIRGGTYNEQFF | TGTGCCATTAGGGGGGGGACCTACAATGAGCAGTTCTTC
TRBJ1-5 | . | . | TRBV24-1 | CATSDADTNQPQHF | TGTGCCACCAGTGACGCTGACACCAATCAGCCCCAGCATTTT
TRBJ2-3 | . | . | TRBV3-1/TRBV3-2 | CASSLRTGGTDTQYF | TGTGCCAGCAGCCTACGTACGGGAGGCACAGATACGCAGTATTTT
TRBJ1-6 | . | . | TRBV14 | CASSFYGKGDSPLHF | TGTGCCAGCAGCTTTTATGGAAAAGGGGATTCACCCCTCCACTTT
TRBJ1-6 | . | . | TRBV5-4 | CASSFRQGHSPLHF | TGTGCCAGCAGCTTTCGGCAGGGGCATTCACCCCTCCACTTT
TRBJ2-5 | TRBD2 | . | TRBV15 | CATSRDFPSGTETQYF | TGTGCCACCAGCAGAGATTTTCCTAGCGGGACGGAGACCCAGTACTTC
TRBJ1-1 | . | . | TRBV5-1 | CASRWDTGTEAFF | TGCGCCAGCAGATGGGACACGGGCACTGAAGCTTTCTTT
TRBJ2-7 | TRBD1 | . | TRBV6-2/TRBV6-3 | CASSYSTGQGVRSYEQYF | TGTGCCAGCAGTTACTCGACGGGACAGGGCGTTCGCTCCTACGAGCAGTACTTC
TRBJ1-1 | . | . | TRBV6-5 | CASSYALGQPNTEAFF | TGTGCCAGCAGTTACGCGCTCGGACAGCCGAACACTGAAGCTTTCTTT
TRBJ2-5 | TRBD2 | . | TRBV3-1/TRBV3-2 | CASSQGGGGLAGGPETQYF | TGTGCCAGCAGCCAAGGAGGGGGGGGACTAGCGGGAGGGCCCGAGACCCAGTACTTC
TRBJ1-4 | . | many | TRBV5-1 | CASSRDQWEGKLFF | TGCGCCAGCAGCCGGGATCAGTGGGAAGGAAAACTGTTTTTT
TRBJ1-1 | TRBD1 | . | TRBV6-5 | CASRQDRDTEAFF | TGTGCCAGCAGGCAGGACAGGGACACTGAAGCTTTCTTT
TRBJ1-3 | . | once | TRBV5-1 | CASSPTGIGNTIYF | TGCGCCAGCAGCCCCACAGGGATTGGAAACACCATATATTTT
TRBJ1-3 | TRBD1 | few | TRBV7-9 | CASSQGTAGNTIYF | TGTGCCAGCAGCCAAGGGACAGCTGGAAACACCATATATTTT
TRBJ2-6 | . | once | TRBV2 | CASSEGKWGAGANVLTF | TGTGCCAGCAGTGAAGGGAAATGGGGAGCTGGGGCCAACGTCCTGACTTTC
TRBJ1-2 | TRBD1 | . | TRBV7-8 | CASSLTPRDSTLANYGYTF | TGTGCCAGCAGCTTAACCCCCCGGGACAGCACCCTAGCTAACTATGGCTACACCTTC
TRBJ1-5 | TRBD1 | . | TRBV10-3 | CAISVGTGQGQPQHF | TGTGCCATCAGTGTTGGGACAGGGCAGGGTCAGCCCCAGCATTTT
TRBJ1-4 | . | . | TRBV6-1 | CASSEVGGVEKLFF | TGTGCCAGCAGTGAAGTGGGGGGGGTTGAAAAACTGTTTTTT
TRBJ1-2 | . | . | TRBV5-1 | CASSSWGQANYGYTF | TGCGCCAGCAGCTCGTGGGGACAAGCTAACTATGGCTACACCTTC
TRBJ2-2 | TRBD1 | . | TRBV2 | CASSQGASGELFF | TGTGCCAGCAGCCAGGGGGCGAGCGGGGAGCTGTTTTTT
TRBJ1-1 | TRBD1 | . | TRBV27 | CASSFRTGVTEAFF | TGTGCCAGCAGTTTTCGGACAGGGGTAACTGAAGCTTTCTTT
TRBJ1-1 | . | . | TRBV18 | CASSPGEGMNTEAFF | TGTGCCAGCTCACCCGGAGAAGGTATGAACACTGAAGCTTTCTTT
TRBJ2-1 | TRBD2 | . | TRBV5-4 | CASSGAGGNNEQFF | TGTGCCAGTTCAGGGGCGGGGGGTAACAATGAGCAGTTCTTC
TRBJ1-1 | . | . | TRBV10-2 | CASSLPGDTEAFF | TGCGCCAGCTCCTTGCCGGGGGACACTGAAGCTTTCTTT
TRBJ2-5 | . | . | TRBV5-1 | CASSLAGQGETQYF | TGCGCCAGCAGCTTGGCAGGACAAGGAGAGACCCAGTACTTC
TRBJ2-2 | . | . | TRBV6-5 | CASTAFAGNGELFF | TGTGCCAGCACTGCGTTTGCAGGGAACGGGGAGCTGTTTTTT
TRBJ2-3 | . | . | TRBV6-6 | CASSFPRQSTDTQYF | TGTGCCAGCAGTTTCCCTAGACAGTCGACAGATACGCAGTATTTT
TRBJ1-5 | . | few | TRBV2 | CASKRGSVQPQHF | TGTGCCAGCAAGCGAGGTTCGGTTCAGCCCCAGCATTTT
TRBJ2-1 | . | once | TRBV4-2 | CASSQDRVPYNEQFF | TGTGCCAGCAGCCAAGACAGGGTACCCTACAATGAGCAGTTCTTC
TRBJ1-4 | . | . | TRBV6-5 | CASSQLGGRRKLFF | TGTGCCAGCAGTCAACTCGGCGGTAGGAGAAAACTGTTTTTT
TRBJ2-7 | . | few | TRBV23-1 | CASSQWTDSYEQYF | TGCGCCAGCAGTCAGTGGACAGACTCCTACGAGCAGTACTTC
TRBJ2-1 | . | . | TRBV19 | CASNRQNSYNEQFF | TGTGCCAGTAATAGACAGAATAGCTACAATGAGCAGTTCTTC